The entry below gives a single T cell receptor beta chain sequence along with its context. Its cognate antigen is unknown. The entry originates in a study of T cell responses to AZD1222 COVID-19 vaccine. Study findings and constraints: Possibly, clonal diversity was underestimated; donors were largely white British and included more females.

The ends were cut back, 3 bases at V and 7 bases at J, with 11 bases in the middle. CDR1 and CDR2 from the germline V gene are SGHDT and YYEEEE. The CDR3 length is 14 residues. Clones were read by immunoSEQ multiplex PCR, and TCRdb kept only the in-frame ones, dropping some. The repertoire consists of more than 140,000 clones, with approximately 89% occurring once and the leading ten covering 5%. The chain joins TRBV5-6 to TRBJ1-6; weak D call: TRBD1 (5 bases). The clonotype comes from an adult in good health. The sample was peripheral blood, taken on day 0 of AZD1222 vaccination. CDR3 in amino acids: CASSWGGFNSPLHF. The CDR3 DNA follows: TGTGCCAGCAGCTGGGGGGGTTTCAATTCACCCCTCCACTTT.